The 15 T cell receptor beta chains listed next were all sequenced from one sample in a study of blood T cell repertoires in COVID-19. Measured with immunoSEQ multiplex PCR; TCRdb has only the in-frame clones, and not every one. The table has around 300,000 clones, roughly 85% seen once. Sequencing input: PBMCs or T cells enriched from blood (not recorded which). These receptor sequences come from a woman between 45 and 60 years old who had recovered from COVID-19.

V gene TRBV7-2 combines with J gene TRBJ2-1; 7 bases fit TRBD1. This CDR3 contains 15 residues. Trimming cost V 1 base and J 5 bases; bases outside gene matches: 5. Germline CDR1 reads SGHTA; CDR2 reads FQGNSA. CDR3 sequence reads: CASSLVTGSNNEQFF. The CDR3 nucleotides are TGTGCCAGCAGCTTAGTGACAGGGTCTAACAATGAGCAGTTCTTC.

The V call is TRBV6-1, the J call TRBJ2-5, with 11 bases lining up with TRBD2. CDR1 is MNHNS and CDR2 is SASEGT in the germline V gene. The CDR3 contains 17 residues. The V and J ends lost 1 base and 6 bases, in that order; junction bases with no gene match: 10. CDR3 nucleotides: TGTGCCAGCAGTGAAGATGGGACTAGCGGAGGAGGAAAGACCCAGTACTTC. Residues: CASSEDGTSGGGKTQYF.

This clone was recorded once. The chain employs TRBV12-3 or TRBV12-4 and TRBJ1-5, with unresolved D. The CDR3 totals 13 residues. Trimming left V 7 bases short and J 7 bases short, with 14 bases between. In DNA form, the CDR3 reads TGTGCCAGCACCTTGGCGGGTCGACAGCCCCAGCATTTT. Protein: CASTLAGRQPQHF.

This chain links TRBV2 with TRBJ1-2, with D perhaps TRBD1 (6 bases). Germline V gene sequence: CDR1 SNHLY, CDR2 FYNNEI. The V gene lost 8 bases and the J gene lost 4 bases, with 20 bases spanning the gap. This CDR3 has 15 amino acids. CDR3: CASLRQATVIYGYTF. The CDR3, as DNA: TGTGCCAGCCTCCGACAGGCAACAGTGATCTATGGCTACACCTTC.

The J gene is TRBJ1-3, the V gene TRBV4-2, with a possible D match to TRBD1 (5 bases). The length of the CDR3 is 16 residues. Germline CDR1 and CDR2: LGHNA and YNFKEQ. Trimming took off 0 bases at V and 0 bases at J, with 9 bases between the two ends. The CDR3 here is CASSQDRQSSGNTIYF. CDR3 in DNA: TGTGCCAGCAGCCAAGACCGACAGTCCTCTGGAAACACCATATATTTT.

This clone was detected once. The chain has TRBV4-2 and TRBJ2-2, with D perhaps TRBD1 (6 bases). V dropped 0 bases and J dropped 7 bases, with 18 bases sitting between them. Germline V CDR1 and CDR2: LGHNA, YNFKEQ. CDR3 length: 17 amino acids. The CDR3 here is CASSQDPGDPSGGELFF. The CDR3 DNA follows: TGTGCCAGCAGCCAAGATCCAGGGGACCCATCTGGCGGGGAGCTGTTTTTT.

A word on this clone: The same CDR3 also results from other DNA sequences found in this sample. The chain carries TRBV19 and TRBJ2-7; 8 bases agree with TRBD2. Germline assignment: CDR1 LNHDA and CDR2 SQIVND (reference sequence). The CDR3 is made up of 14 amino acids. With V trimmed by 1 base and J by 4 bases, 3 bases remained unmatched. The CDR3 protein is CASSIAGGPYEQYF. The CDR3 DNA is TGTGCCAGTAGTATAGCGGGGGGGCCTTACGAGCAGTACTTC.

Only one count was recorded for this clone. The V and J genes are TRBV5-1 and TRBJ2-7, with D possibly being TRBD2 (6 bases). Germline CDR1 SGHRS, CDR2 YFSETQ. The V and J ends lost 1 base and 2 bases respectively, with 13 bases between them. The CDR3 contains 15 residues. The chain's CDR3 is CASSLNTGDTYEQYF. The CDR3 coding sequence is TGCGCCAGCAGCTTGAATACGGGAGACACCTACGAGCAGTACTTC.

V and J are TRBV2 and TRBJ1-1; weak D call: TRBD1 (6 bases). The CDR3 sequence is 13 residues long. Between the trimmed V and J ends, which lost 6 bases and 5 bases, there was a span of 13 bases. Per germline, CDR1 SNHLY and CDR2 FYNNEI. The CDR3 reads CASSPTGITEAFF. The CDR3 DNA follows: TGTGCCAGCAGCCCTACAGGGATTACTGAAGCTTTCTTT.

The rearrangement links TRBV10-3 to TRBJ1-1; D is unresolved. Deletions cut 0 bases from V and 3 bases from J, with 14 bases between. This CDR3 spans 16 amino acids. The germline gives CDR1 ENHRY, CDR2 SYGVKD. CDR3 amino acids: CAISESGGPAYTEAFF. The CDR3 bases are TGTGCCATCAGTGAGTCGGGCGGGCCAGCTTACACTGAAGCTTTCTTT.

The genes are TRBV30 and TRBJ2-3, with 14 bases that match TRBD2. V lost 3 bases, J lost 3 bases, and 5 bases stayed unmatched. The germline V gene encodes CDR1 GTSNPN and CDR2 SVGIG (reference sequence). This CDR3 is built from 16 residues. In nucleotides, the CDR3 is TGTGCCTGGAGGTGGAGGACTAGCGGGGGGACAGATACGCAGTATTTT. Its translation is CAWRWRTSGGTDTQYF.

The chain links TRBV7-9 to TRBJ2-2; TRBD2 matches at 11 bases. The V gene's germline CDR1 is SEHNR and CDR2 FQNEAQ (reference sequence). V lost 7 bases to trimming and J lost 2 bases; unmatched junction nucleotides: 9. The CDR3 runs to 17 residues. In DNA form, the CDR3 reads TGTGCCAGCACACCGGGACTAGCGGAATTAAACACCGGGGAGCTGTTTTTT. Translated, it gives CASTPGLAELNTGELFF. The entire variable domain, with the rest obtained from reference TRBV7-9 and TRBJ2-2, is as follows: DTGVSQNPRHKITKRGQNVTFRCDPISEHNRLYWYRQTLGQGPEFLTYFQNEAQLEKSRLLSDRFSAERPKGSFSTLEIQRTEQGDSAMYLCASTPGLAELNTGELFFGEGSRLTVL.

The V gene is TRBV28, the J gene TRBJ1-2; 11 bases fit TRBD1. Trimming took 8 bases from V and 3 from J; bases not matched to a gene: 20. Germline loops: CDR1 MDHEN, CDR2 SYDVKM. The CDR3 is 19 residues long. CDR3 in amino acids: CASGTQGPGQGVVDYGYTF. CDR3 nucleotides: TGTGCCAGCGGGACACAGGGACCGGGACAGGGGGTTGTCGACTATGGCTACACCTTC.

This chain joins TRBV6-5 and TRBJ2-2; D gene uncertain. Trimming removed 8 bases at V and 6 bases at J, with 10 bases between. This CDR3 contains 12 residues. Germline V gives CDR1 MNHEY, CDR2 SVGAGI. Here the CDR3 reads CASSEVAGELFF. CDR3 in DNA: TGTGCCAGCTCCGAGGTGGCCGGGGAGCTGTTTTTT.

The chain couples TRBV15 to TRBJ2-3; D is unclear. In germline, CDR1 is LNHNV, CDR2 YYDKDF (reference sequence). Trimming stripped 8 bases from V and 2 bases from J, with 11 bases between. The CDR3 loop spans 13 amino acids. CDR3 sequence: CATGGGNTDTQYF. The CDR3 nucleotides read TGTGCCACCGGTGGCGGCAACACAGATACGCAGTATTTT. The full variable domain, completed using reference TRBV15 and TRBJ2-3, is DAMVIQNPRYQVTQFGKPVTLSCSQTLNHNVMYWYQQKSSQAPKLLFHYYDKDFNNEADTPDNFQSRRPNTSFCFLDIRSPGLGDTAMYLCATGGGNTDTQYFGPGTRLTVL.